There are a few counts of the clone carrying this T cell receptor (beta chain). The data derive from a study of regulatory T cells in long-lasting Graves disease. The time point: newly diagnosed GD, antithyroid drugs for less than 3 months. The authors made the TCR library using RNA they extracted from PBMCs. Germline lookup yields CDR1 KGHDR and CDR2 SFDVKD. The CDR3 is made up of 16 amino acids. V lost 4 bases to trimming and J lost 5 bases; unmatched junction nucleotides: 9. Library construction for TCR beta used iRepertoire HTBI primers and Arm-PCR of CDR3 regions. MiXCR, applied by TCRdb to the multiplex PCR reads, yields one record per CDR3 protein. The sample includes more than 350,000 distinct CDR3 sequences, more than 13% of them seen just once. These data were also reused for a study on T cells in Graves' hyperthyroidism and ophthalmopathy.

The sequencing here drew on peripheral blood mononuclear cells (PBMCs), taken at new diagnosis, from a patient treated with antithyroid drugs. The receptor comes from a woman in her twenties or thirties with Graves disease. The chain couples TRBV24-1 to TRBJ2-1; 8 bases fit TRBD1. The CDR3 loop is CATSEPGQGDNNEQFF. The CDR3 region has the DNA TGTGCCACCAGTGAACCTGGACAGGGAGATAACAATGAGCAGTTCTTC.